These T cell receptor beta chains were read from a single sample in a study of blood T cell repertoires in COVID-19. Sequencing was performed with immunoSEQ multiplex PCR; in TCRdb, only in-frame clones are kept and a portion is missing. This sample has some 350,000 clones, with over 75% found just once. Source material: PBMCs or T cells enriched from blood (not recorded which). These TCRs come from a woman in her twenties or thirties who had recovered from COVID-19. Both conserved end residues are trimmed from each CDR3. The order of the fields is V gene, J gene, CDR3 protein.

V gene: TRBV19; J gene: TRBJ1-3; CDR3 protein: ASSRQGDGNTIY
V gene: TRBV5-6; J gene: TRBJ2-7; CDR3 protein: ASSLDRAYEQY
V gene: TRBV11-2; J gene: TRBJ2-5; CDR3 protein: ASSLGRTGQETQY
V gene: TRBV29-1; J gene: TRBJ2-2; CDR3 protein: SVERGGFTGELF
V gene: TRBV12-5; J gene: TRBJ2-5; CDR3 protein: ASGAGTGGRETQY
V gene: TRBV6-5; J gene: TRBJ1-2; CDR3 protein: ASSVQGDYGYT
V gene: TRBV7-8; J gene: TRBJ1-2; CDR3 protein: ASSSTEYGYT
V gene: TRBV30; J gene: TRBJ1-5; CDR3 protein: AWSSGRGWMDNQPQH
V gene: TRBV15; J gene: TRBJ1-2; CDR3 protein: ATSREGAGKEDGYT
V gene: TRBV19; J gene: TRBJ2-5; CDR3 protein: ASSTWRGGKETQY
V gene: TRBV2; J gene: TRBJ2-7; CDR3 protein: ASRRRTARTYEQY
V gene: TRBV7-9; J gene: TRBJ1-6; CDR3 protein: ASSPGQGEYSPLH
V gene: TRBV7-2; J gene: TRBJ2-7; CDR3 protein: ASSSEQGAIYEQY
V gene: TRBV3-1/TRBV3-2; J gene: TRBJ1-4; CDR3 protein: ASSQEGQGFGNEKLF
V gene: TRBV20-1; J gene: TRBJ2-3; CDR3 protein: SARGGKGQY
V gene: TRBV5-6; J gene: TRBJ2-1; CDR3 protein: ASSPTDHNEQF
V gene: TRBV11-3; J gene: TRBJ2-2; CDR3 protein: ASSSRLAGVTGELF
V gene: TRBV4-1; J gene: TRBJ2-1; CDR3 protein: ASSRRGLAGAYNEQF
V gene: TRBV10-3; J gene: TRBJ1-3; CDR3 protein: AISESPVGSRFGNTIY
V gene: TRBV11-3; J gene: TRBJ1-1; CDR3 protein: ASSLPHEIGTVYTEAF
V gene: TRBV6-5; J gene: TRBJ1-2; CDR3 protein: ASRRTGDDGYT
V gene: TRBV27; J gene: TRBJ2-7; CDR3 protein: ASSLVAGGRRGPPYEQY
V gene: TRBV7-2; J gene: TRBJ1-6; CDR3 protein: ASSRRTGPHMVSPLH
V gene: TRBV5-1; J gene: TRBJ1-2; CDR3 protein: ASAAESYGYT
V gene: TRBV14; J gene: TRBJ1-2; CDR3 protein: ASSQDYGNGYGYT
V gene: TRBV28; J gene: TRBJ1-2; CDR3 protein: ASAQGDTFSYGYT
V gene: TRBV5-5; J gene: TRBJ1-3; CDR3 protein: ASSDYRVRSGNTIY